This record concerns one TCR beta chain sequence. Its antigen is currently unknown. This sample was included in a study of T cells after yellow fever vaccination. Study-wide results and caveats: Repertoires sorted by FACS could include abundant clonotypes that are contaminants from the bulk population.

TCRdb re-called the 5' RACE reads through MiXCR, storing one row per CDR3 protein. The data hold approximately 250,000 distinct CDR3 sequences, with over 6.5% observed a single time. This CDR3 is 16 amino acids long. The chain is built from TRBV1 and TRBJ2-7; the D call TRBD1 from the table was never checked on the DNA. TRBV1 constitutes a pseudogene. This TCR was recovered from a man younger than 45 who received the YFV17D yellow fever vaccine. The sequencing here drew on CD4+ T cells sorted from PBMCs, taken on the day of the yellow fever booster vaccination. Here the CDR3 DNA reads TGCACCAGCCCCCCTCAAGGGTACAGGTGGTCCTACGAGCAGTACTTC. Protein product: CTSPPQGYRWSYEQYF.